This is a list of T cell receptor beta chains from one sample in a study of OX40 agonist ivuxolimab in advanced cancers. Assay used: immunoSEQ multiplex PCR; TCRdb lists only in-frame clones, some missing. The repertoire holds 55,000 to 70,000 clones, with 86% as singletons. Sequenced here: CD4+ or CD8+ T cells sorted from blood, sampled in a trial of the OX40 agonist ivuxolimab. The receptors were sampled from an adult with an advanced solid tumor such as melanoma, head and neck, liver or kidney cancer. The CDR3 runs from the conserved cysteine through the conserved F or W. A D gene is named only where the DNA matches it firmly. Clone size, where shown, is once, few, many, or a class for clones that have expanded.

d_gene,v_gene,abundance,j_gene,CDR3aa,CDR3nt
TRBD1,TRBV19,once,TRBJ2-2,CASTEQGATGELFF,TGTGCCAGTACCGAACAGGGGGCAACCGGGGAGCTGTTTTTT
.,TRBV6-5,.,TRBJ1-1,CASSLQGPPAEAFF,TGTGCCAGCAGTCTCCAGGGTCCGCCGGCTGAAGCTTTCTTT
.,TRBV7-2,.,TRBJ2-7,CASSFSGESYEQYF,TGTGCCAGCAGCTTTTCGGGAGAGAGCTACGAGCAGTACTTC
.,TRBV4-2,.,TRBJ2-5,CASSPKKGQITETQYF,TGTGCCAGCAGCCCGAAAAAGGGACAAATAACAGAGACCCAGTACTTC
.,TRBV6-5,.,TRBJ2-1,CPTPNEQFF,TGTCCAACGCCGAATGAGCAGTTCTTC
.,TRBV6-1,.,TRBJ2-4,CASSEPSTAKNIQYF,TGTGCCAGCAGTGAACCGAGTACTGCCAAAAACATTCAGTACTTC
.,TRBV7-3,.,TRBJ2-3,CASSANGGLWAFTQYF,TGTGCCAGCAGCGCAAACGGGGGCCTTTGGGCGTTTACGCAGTATTTT
.,TRBV7-9,once,TRBJ2-7,CASSLTTGFEQYF,TGTGCCAGCAGCTTAACTACAGGGTTCGAGCAGTACTTC
.,TRBV2,.,TRBJ2-2,CASKGTYTGELFF,TGTGCCAGCAAGGGGACCTACACCGGGGAGCTGTTTTTT
TRBD1,TRBV2,.,TRBJ1-5,CASSPDRGDQPQHF,TGTGCCAGCAGCCCGGACAGGGGAGATCAGCCCCAGCATTTT